One and the same sample provided the 19 T cell receptor beta chains below, sequenced in a study of early T cells in non-severe SARS-CoV-2 infection. TCRdb redid the calling of the 5' RACE reads with MiXCR, one entry per CDR3 protein. Found here are 20,000 to 30,000 distinct CDR3 sequences, just over 4% of them singletons; the top ten hold 6.2%. The sample consisted of whole blood. These receptors came from an adult who was a healthcare worker with PCR-confirmed SARS-CoV-2 infection or an uninfected control (not recorded which).

This clonotype came up once. The chain carries TRBV5-1 and TRBJ1-1; weak D call: TRBD1 (6 bases). The germline V gene encodes CDR1 SGHRS and CDR2 YFSETQ. Between the trimmed V and J ends, which lost 1 base and 4 bases, there was a span of 14 bases. The CDR3 spans 15 residues. CDR3 amino acids: CASSLQGQTGTEAFF. The DNA for the CDR3 is TGCGCCAGCAGCTTGCAGGGGCAGACTGGCACTGAAGCTTTCTTT.

This clonotype was counted ten times or more. V and J are TRBV9 and TRBJ2-7, with TRBD2 identical over 8 bases. This CDR3 has 14 residues. The germline gives CDR1 SGDLS, CDR2 YYNGEE. With 4 bases clipped from V and 5 bases from J, the junction kept 8 bases outside the gene matches. DNA for the CDR3: TGTGCCAGCAGCCCCCGACTAGCGAGCCACGAGCAGTACTTC. As protein: CASSPRLASHEQYF.

This clonotype was detected many times. The chain links TRBV18 to TRBJ2-7; D tentatively fits TRBD1 or TRBD2 (5 bases each). V was shortened by 4 bases and J by 4 bases, with 20 bases between the two germline ends. The CDR3 is made up of 16 amino acids. Germline values: CDR1 KGHSH, CDR2 LQKENI. This CDR3 reads CASSQGASSQPYEQYF. CDR3 DNA: TGTGCCAGCTCACAAGGGGCTAGCTCACAGCCGTACGAGCAGTACTTC.

This clonotype was counted at least ten times. V and J are TRBV9 and TRBJ1-2; TRBD1 matches 7 bases. From germline, CDR1 is SGDLS and CDR2 YYNGEE. V lost 5 bases and J lost 5; bases outside the gene matches: 9. The CDR3 runs 14 residues. CDR3 sequence (DNA): TGTGCCAGCAGGGCAACAGGGGAGACGTATGGCTACACCTTC. It encodes CASRATGETYGYTF.

In regard to this clonotype: It may be a read error: a sequence one base away is much more abundant. The chain is built from TRBV20-1 and TRBJ2-1, with D perhaps TRBD2 (6 bases). The CDR3 is made up of 15 amino acids. Germline CDR1 DFQATT, CDR2 SNEGSKA (reference sequence). The germline V and J ends were trimmed by 3 bases and 7 bases, with 19 bases remaining between them. CDR3 residues: CSARGGATLPNEQFF. The CDR3 DNA reads as TGCAGTGCTAGGGGGGGAGCGACCCTCCCGAATGAGCAGTTCTTC.

This clonotype was seen repeatedly, ten times or more. This chain connects TRBV18 to TRBJ2-3, with D maybe TRBD1 (6 bases). This CDR3 has 13 residues. V lost 3 bases and J lost 6, with 10 bases in between. From germline, CDR1 is KGHSH and CDR2 LQKENI. The CDR3 here is CASSPNRADTQYF. The CDR3 coding sequence is TGTGCCAGCTCACCTAACAGGGCGGATACGCAGTATTTT.

This clonotype has more than one count but fewer than ten. The V call is TRBV7-2, the J call TRBJ2-3; the D gene is possibly TRBD1 (7 bases). With 3 bases removed from V and 6 bases from J, the gap between germline ends came to 10 bases. The CDR3 has 13 residues. CDR1 and CDR2 (germline): SGHTA, FQGNSA. The DNA for the CDR3 is TGTGCCAGCAGCTTCTCAGGGGGGGATACGCAGTATTTT. This translates into CASSFSGGDTQYF.

This clonotype was counted between two and nine times. The chain links TRBV12-3 or TRBV12-4 to TRBJ2-5; D possibly matches TRBD1 or TRBD2 (5 bases each). The CDR3 has 15 residues. Trimming left V 5 bases short and J 4 bases short, with 17 bases between. DNA for the CDR3: TGTGCCAGCAGTCCCTCGGGACGTATTTTAGAGACCCAGTACTTC. This encodes CASSPSGRILETQYF.

This clonotype is medium-sized by share. The V call is TRBV18, the J call TRBJ2-7; 9 bases align to TRBD1. With V trimmed by 1 base and J by 5 bases, 6 bases remained unmatched. The V gene's germline CDR1 is KGHSH and CDR2 LQKENI. The CDR3 is made up of 15 amino acids. CDR3 in amino acids: CASSPRDRVFNEQYF. For the CDR3, the DNA is TGTGCCAGCTCACCACGGGACAGGGTATTCAACGAGCAGTACTTC.

The sample holds many counts of this clonotype. This chain links TRBV5-6 with TRBJ1-5; tentative D call: TRBD1 (5 bases). Germline CDR1 and CDR2: SGHDT and YYEEEE. V gave up 3 bases and J gave up 7 bases, with 14 bases separating them. This CDR3 comprises 14 residues. The CDR3 sequence is CASSSGRVGQPQHF. The CDR3 nucleotides are TGTGCCAGCAGCTCGGGACGTGTTGGGCAGCCCCAGCATTTT.

Within the sample, this clonotype is medium-sized. This rearrangement joins TRBV6-1 to TRBJ1-2, with TRBD1 as a possible D gene (5 bases). CDR1 is MNHNS, CDR2 SASEGT, per germline. Trimming removed 6 bases at V and 1 base at J, with 12 bases between. The CDR3 is 14 amino acids. This CDR3 is CASRARDGNYGYTF. As DNA, the CDR3 is TGTGCCAGCAGGGCTAGGGACGGTAACTATGGCTACACCTTC.

This clonotype has at least ten counts. The J gene is TRBJ2-5, the V gene TRBV7-2; TRBD2 matches 15 bases. J was trimmed by 2 bases and V by 4 bases; bases with no gene match: 5. The CDR3 length is 17 residues. In germline, CDR1 is SGHTA, CDR2 FQGNSA. The CDR3 region is CASSSGLAGGGQETQYF. The DNA for the CDR3 is TGTGCCAGCAGCTCGGGACTAGCGGGAGGAGGTCAAGAGACCCAGTACTTC.

In this sample, this clonotype turned up many times. V gene TRBV20-1 combines with J gene TRBJ1-1; D is undetermined. Germline lookup yields CDR1 DFQATT and CDR2 SNEGSKA (reference sequence). Trimming left V 1 base short and J 0 bases short, with 9 bases between. CDR3 size: 14 residues. The chain's CDR3 is CSARVPPMNTEAFF. For the CDR3, the DNA is TGCAGTGCTAGAGTACCGCCCATGAACACTGAAGCTTTCTTT.

At least ten counts were recorded for this clonotype. This chain joins TRBV6-5 and TRBJ1-1, with no clear D. The CDR3 loop spans 13 amino acids. Trimming cost V 3 bases and J 2 bases, with 7 bases left between them. Germline V CDR1 and CDR2: MNHEY, SVGAGI. The CDR3 bases are TGTGCCAGCAGTTATCAGGACAACACTGAAGCTTTCTTT. It is translated as CASSYQDNTEAFF.

This clonotype was observed a few times. The gene calls are TRBV15 and TRBJ1-3; perhaps TRBD1 as D (5 bases). The V gene's germline CDR1 is LNHNV and CDR2 YYDKDF (reference sequence). The ends were cut back, 0 bases at V and 7 bases at J, with 16 bases in the middle. The CDR3 is 16 residues long. CDR3 protein: CATSRDLSGWSNTIYF. CDR3 bases: TGTGCCACCAGCAGAGATCTCTCAGGGTGGTCGAACACCATATATTTT.

This clonotype was detected a few times. The J gene is TRBJ2-7, the V gene TRBV20-1; the D gene is possibly TRBD1 (5 bases). The CDR3 has 13 residues. V dropped 5 bases and J dropped 0 bases, with 11 bases sitting between them. The germline V gene encodes CDR1 DFQATT and CDR2 SNEGSKA (reference sequence). CDR3 residues: CSAEPRDSYEQYF. The CDR3 DNA follows: TGCAGTGCTGAACCCAGGGACTCCTACGAGCAGTACTTC.

Remarks on this clonotype: A much larger clone is a single base away; this may be a read error. This sequence joins TRBV5-6 and TRBJ1-2; a weak D match, TRBD1 (5 bases). Germline V gene data show CDR1 as SGHDT and CDR2 as YYEEEE. CDR3 length: 13 residues. The CDR3, as DNA: TGTGTCAGCAGCCAGACAGAATTCTATGGCTACACCTTC. Amino acid sequence: CVSSQTEFYGYTF.

This clonotype has a count of ten or more. This rearrangement joins TRBV11-2 to TRBJ2-3; D remains unclear. The CDR3 spans 14 residues. Germline V CDR1 and CDR2: SGHAT, FQNNGV. V was trimmed by 3 bases and J by 4 bases, leaving 11 bases between them. The CDR3 spells CASSFPNRPDTQYF. CDR3 DNA: TGTGCCAGCAGCTTCCCCAACCGCCCAGATACGCAGTATTTT.

This clonotype has just a few counts. This chain connects TRBV18 to TRBJ2-7; 7 bases line up with TRBD1. The CDR3 runs 14 residues. Germline loops: CDR1 KGHSH, CDR2 LQKENI. The trim removed 0 bases at V and 3 bases at J, leaving 2 bases unmatched. The CDR3: CASSPPQGDYEQYF. CDR3 coding DNA: TGTGCCAGCTCACCACCCCAGGGGGACTACGAGCAGTACTTC. Together with reference TRBV18 and TRBJ2-7, the CDR3 gives the full variable domain: NAGVMQNPRHLVRRRGQEARLRCSPMKGHSHVYWYRQLPEEGLKFMVYLQKENIIDESGMPKERFSAEFPKEGPSILRIQQVVRGDSAAYFCASSPPQGDYEQYFGPGTRLTVT.